The clone carrying this T cell receptor (beta chain) was detected only a few times. The target antigen is unknown. This sample was taken from a study of shared clonotypes between healthy human individuals. Whole-study results and caveats: In general, naive subsets displayed greater estimated richness than memory subsets did.

Produced via immunoSEQ multiplex PCR; TCRdb's table is partial and in-frame only. This table holds around 940,000 clones, around three quarters found once. V lost 0 bases and J lost 2, with 5 bases in between. The CDR3 contains 13 residues. The germline V gene encodes CDR1 SEHNR and CDR2 FQNEAQ (reference sequence). Sequencing input: memory CD4+ T cells sorted from blood. Subset of the sample: CD45RA-negative fraction. This clonotype originated in a man between 18 and 29 years old in good health. The chain is built from TRBV7-9 and TRBJ2-7; D is unclear. This CDR3 is CASSLAGTYEQYF. The DNA for the CDR3 is TGTGCCAGCAGCTTAGCAGGTACCTACGAGCAGTACTTC.